Listed below are T cell receptor beta chains from one sample, sequenced in a study of regulatory T cells in long-lasting Graves disease. TCRdb itself ran the multiplex PCR reads through MiXCR, one entry per CDR3 protein. There are approximately 540,000 distinct CDR3 sequences in the sample; about 12% occur only once, and roughly 8.2% lies in the top ten. The same sample was also studied in work on T cells in Graves' hyperthyroidism and ophthalmopathy.

The sequencing used peripheral blood mononuclear cells (PBMCs), collected at new diagnosis, from a patient treated with antithyroid drugs. Receptors originate from a woman aged 25-40 years with Graves disease. Both conserved end residues are part of each CDR3. A D gene is named only where the DNA matches it firmly. Not all rows give a size; the values are once, few, many and, for expanded clones, a class.

DNA: TGCGCCAGCAGCTTGGATCAAAGGGGTTCCTACAATGAGCAGTTCTTC
CDR3: CASSLDQRGSYNEQFF
J: TRBJ2-1
size: NA
V: TRBV5-1
D: NA

DNA: TGTGCCAGCAACGGAGGGACTAGCGGGAGGTGGGAGCAGTTCTTC
CDR3: CASNGGTSGRWEQFF
J: TRBJ2-1
size: few
V: TRBV9
D: TRBD2

DNA: TGTGCCACCAGCAGAGATCGGGGGAATCAGCCCCAGCATTTT
CDR3: CATSRDRGNQPQHF
J: TRBJ1-5
size: many
V: TRBV15
D: NA

DNA: TGTGCCAGCAGCGTAGGGGGACTAGCGGGCGTCCACGAGCAGTACTTC
CDR3: CASSVGGLAGVHEQYF
J: TRBJ2-7
size: few
V: TRBV9
D: TRBD2

DNA: TGCAGCGTTGCCGGCAGCCCAGGCTACAATGAGCAGTTCTTC
CDR3: CSVAGSPGYNEQFF
J: TRBJ2-1
size: NA
V: TRBV29-1
D: NA

DNA: TGTGCCAGAAGACCCGGACAGGGGCATGGCTACACCTTC
CDR3: CARRPGQGHGYTF
J: TRBJ1-2
size: few
V: TRBV6-1
D: TRBD1

DNA: TGTGCCAGCACGGTATCTCCGAACACCGGGGAGCTGTTTTTT
CDR3: CASTVSPNTGELFF
J: TRBJ2-2
size: many
V: TRBV6-1
D: NA

DNA: TGCGCCAGCAGCGTTGGGGCTAGCGGGAGTCCCAGCTCCTACAATGAGCAGTTCTTC
CDR3: CASSVGASGSPSSYNEQFF
J: TRBJ2-1
size: many
V: TRBV5-1
D: TRBD2

DNA: TGTGCCACCAGTGACATGGGCGGCGGGGTTGAGCAGTTCTTC
CDR3: CATSDMGGGVEQFF
J: TRBJ2-1
size: many
V: TRBV24-1
D: NA

DNA: TGTGCCATCAGTGAGTTTGGGACTGCCTACAATGAGCAGTTCTTC
CDR3: CAISEFGTAYNEQFF
J: TRBJ2-1
size: many
V: TRBV10-3
D: NA

DNA: TGTGCCAGCAGTAGCCACCCACAGGGGCCCTATGGCTACACCTTC
CDR3: CASSSHPQGPYGYTF
J: TRBJ1-2
size: many
V: TRBV2
D: TRBD1

DNA: TGTGCCACCAGCCGTAGCGGGAGGGCAGATACGCAGTATTTT
CDR3: CATSRSGRADTQYF
J: TRBJ2-3
size: many
V: TRBV24-1
D: TRBD2

DNA: TGTGCCAGCAGCTATGGGACAGGGCCCCTCGGCGAGCAGTACTTC
CDR3: CASSYGTGPLGEQYF
J: TRBJ2-7
size: many
V: TRBV6-1
D: TRBD1

DNA: TGTGCCAGCAGTGAAGCGGGACAGGGGTCAGCGAGGCGACAGCCCCAGCATTTT
CDR3: CASSEAGQGSARRQPQHF
J: TRBJ1-5
size: many
V: TRBV2
D: TRBD1

DNA: TGCAGTGCTAGAAGGGGGCTCTCCTACGAGCAGTACTTC
CDR3: CSARRGLSYEQYF
J: TRBJ2-7
size: NA
V: TRBV20-1
D: TRBD1

DNA: TGCGCCAGCAACCTGGTAGGGTCTGGGGCCAACGTCCTGACTTTC
CDR3: CASNLVGSGANVLTF
J: TRBJ2-6
size: few
V: TRBV5-1
D: NA

DNA: TGTGCCAGCAGCCAAGGAAGCGGGAGGGGCAATGAGCAGTTCTTC
CDR3: CASSQGSGRGNEQFF
J: TRBJ2-1
size: many
V: TRBV4-2
D: TRBD2

DNA: TGTGCCAGCAGCTTCGGGGTCGCCGGCGAGACCCAGTACTTC
CDR3: CASSFGVAGETQYF
J: TRBJ2-5
size: many
V: TRBV7-9
D: NA

DNA: TGTGCCTGGAGTTTTAGAGGACTAGCGCGCCACAATGAGCAGTTCTTC
CDR3: CAWSFRGLARHNEQFF
J: TRBJ2-1
size: many
V: TRBV30
D: TRBD2

DNA: TGTGCCAGCAGTTTACGAGGGAGGGCCCCCGGGGAGCTGTTTTTT
CDR3: CASSLRGRAPGELFF
J: TRBJ2-2
size: many
V: TRBV27
D: TRBD2

DNA: TGCGCCAGCAGCTTGGAACGGGGATTAACTGAAGGTTTCTTT
CDR3: CASSLERGLTEGFF
J: TRBJ1-1
size: few
V: TRBV5-1
D: NA

DNA: TGCGCCAGCAGCTTGGGCGTCAGCGTCAGCGAAGAGACCCAGTACTTC
CDR3: CASSLGVSVSEETQYF
J: TRBJ2-5
size: few
V: TRBV5-1
D: NA

DNA: TGTGCCAGCAGTTTACACATCTTGGGGAACACTGAAGCTTTCTTT
CDR3: CASSLHILGNTEAFF
J: TRBJ1-1
size: many
V: TRBV28
D: NA

DNA: TGTGCCAGCAGCTTAGCCCTCCGACTAGCGGGAGGGGTAGATACGCAGTATTTT
CDR3: CASSLALRLAGGVDTQYF
J: TRBJ2-3
size: many
V: TRBV7-2
D: TRBD2

DNA: TGTGCCAGCAGTACCCAGGGACGGCTGAACACCGGGGAGCTGTTTTTT
CDR3: CASSTQGRLNTGELFF
J: TRBJ2-2
size: few
V: TRBV6-1
D: NA

DNA: TGTGCCAGCAGTGCCCTCAATGAGCAGTTCTTC
CDR3: CASSALNEQFF
J: TRBJ2-1
size: NA
V: TRBV25-1
D: NA

DNA: TGTGCCAGCAGTTTTCGGGGGCGTGATGGCTACACCTTC
CDR3: CASSFRGRDGYTF
J: TRBJ1-2
size: few
V: TRBV28
D: NA

DNA: TGTGCCAGCAGTTTATTCGGACACCAAGAGACCCAGTACTTC
CDR3: CASSLFGHQETQYF
J: TRBJ2-5
size: NA
V: TRBV28
D: NA

DNA: TGCAGTGCTAGAGCGGCGCGTGGGGGTCCTGAAGCTTTCTTT
CDR3: CSARAARGGPEAFF
J: TRBJ1-1
size: many
V: TRBV20-1
D: NA

DNA: TGTGCCAGCAGTTACTCGATGAGCCTAGCGGGCAATGAGCAGTTCTTC
CDR3: CASSYSMSLAGNEQFF
J: TRBJ2-1
size: many
V: TRBV6-5
D: TRBD2

DNA: TGTGCCAGCACCCTGGGGCAGGGGGCGAATGAGCAGTTCTTC
CDR3: CASTLGQGANEQFF
J: TRBJ2-1
size: many
V: TRBV28
D: TRBD1

DNA: TGTGCCACCGGGGCCGGTTTCTCTGGGGCCAACGTCCTGACTTTC
CDR3: CATGAGFSGANVLTF
J: TRBJ2-6
size: NA
V: TRBV3-1
D: NA

DNA: TGTGCCAGCAGCGGAACAAACATTCAGTACTTC
CDR3: CASSGTNIQYF
J: TRBJ2-4
size: many
V: TRBV3-1
D: NA

DNA: TGCAGTGCTAGAGATTGGGGAAATAGCAATCAGCCCCAGCATTTT
CDR3: CSARDWGNSNQPQHF
J: TRBJ1-5
size: NA
V: TRBV20-1
D: NA

DNA: TGCGCCAGCAGCGGGGGGACTAGCTCAGATACGCAGTATTTT
CDR3: CASSGGTSSDTQYF
J: TRBJ2-3
size: many
V: TRBV5-1
D: TRBD2

DNA: TGTGCCAGCAGGGGATACGCGGGAGGGCCAAGGAATGAGCAGTTCTTC
CDR3: CASRGYAGGPRNEQFF
J: TRBJ2-1
size: NA
V: TRBV27
D: TRBD2

DNA: TGTGCCAGCAGCTCCTTACTCGACAGGAGGGCTTTCTTT
CDR3: CASSSLLDRRAFF
J: TRBJ1-1
size: many
V: TRBV11-2
D: NA

DNA: TGTGCCGGGGGTGTACTTAGCTCCTACAATGAGCAGTTCTTC
CDR3: CAGGVLSSYNEQFF
J: TRBJ2-1
size: few
V: TRBV30
D: NA

DNA: TGTGCCAGCAGCTTATGGGGGAGTGAGACCCAGTACTTC
CDR3: CASSLWGSETQYF
J: TRBJ2-5
size: many
V: TRBV11-2
D: NA

DNA: TGTGCCACCCAGTTTTTATGGGAAAGTTCCAATCAGCCCCAGCATTTT
CDR3: CATQFLWESSNQPQHF
J: TRBJ1-5
size: many
V: TRBV28
D: NA

DNA: TGTGCCAGCAGTTCAGGAAGGACCGCCTGGTATGGCTACACCTTC
CDR3: CASSSGRTAWYGYTF
J: TRBJ1-2
size: NA
V: TRBV6-5
D: NA

DNA: TGTGCCAGCAGTGAAGACAGTCATAGCAATCAGCCCCAGCATTTT
CDR3: CASSEDSHSNQPQHF
J: TRBJ1-5
size: many
V: TRBV2
D: NA

DNA: TGTGCCAGCAGTTTAAAGGCCTACAATGAGCAGTTCTTC
CDR3: CASSLKAYNEQFF
J: TRBJ2-1
size: many
V: TRBV12-3/TRBV12-4
D: NA

DNA: TGTGCCAGCAGTTTAAGTCCCGGGACAGGGGCCGGGGAGCTGTTTTTT
CDR3: CASSLSPGTGAGELFF
J: TRBJ2-2
size: NA
V: TRBV27
D: TRBD1

DNA: TGTGCCAGCAGACCCCCCTCGGCAATAGGCAGCTCTAATTCACCCCTCCACTTT
CDR3: CASRPPSAIGSSNSPLHF
J: TRBJ1-6
size: few
V: TRBV7-9
D: NA

DNA: TGCGCCAGCAGCCAAGATACGGGGGGCTTCTATGGCTACACCTTC
CDR3: CASSQDTGGFYGYTF
J: TRBJ1-2
size: many
V: TRBV4-3
D: NA

DNA: TGTGCCAGTAGCGATAGGAGGACAGGGGGCTATGGCTACACCTTC
CDR3: CASSDRRTGGYGYTF
J: TRBJ1-2
size: NA
V: TRBV19
D: TRBD1

DNA: TGTGCCAGCGGGGAGTCACTAGGGGAAAAACTGTTTTTT
CDR3: CASGESLGEKLFF
J: TRBJ1-4
size: NA
V: TRBV19
D: NA

DNA: TGTGCCAGCAGTTTAAGCCAGGGGAGCACAGATACGCAGTATTTT
CDR3: CASSLSQGSTDTQYF
J: TRBJ2-3
size: many
V: TRBV12-3/TRBV12-4
D: NA

DNA: TGTGCCAGCAGCGTGGGACAGGGTATAATCTACAATGAGCAGTTCTTC
CDR3: CASSVGQGIIYNEQFF
J: TRBJ2-1
size: once
V: TRBV2
D: TRBD1

DNA: TGTGCCAGCAGTGGACTAGCGGGGCTCACAGATACGCAGTATTTT
CDR3: CASSGLAGLTDTQYF
J: TRBJ2-3
size: many
V: TRBV6-1
D: TRBD2